This TCR beta chain was identified during a study of memory CD4+ T cells and cytomegalovirus serostatus. The germline V gene encodes CDR1 MNHEY and CDR2 SVGAGI. V was clipped by 4 bases and J by 6 bases; unmatched bases: 9. This CDR3 has 16 amino acids. Single viable CD3+CD4+CD8-CD45RO+ cells were sorted as the memory CD4+ T cells. Serostatus was set by detecting CMV pp150, pp28, p38, p52 IgG. The data were produced by immunoSEQ multiplex PCR, yet TCRdb's version contains in-frame clones alone and is incomplete. The sample contains 35,000 to 50,000 clones, about 79% of which appear only once. This rearrangement joins TRBV6-5 to TRBJ1-1; 12 nucleotides align to TRBD1. This clonotype originated in an adult in good health and CMV-seronegative. The sample consisted of memory CD4+ T cells from blood. DNA for the CDR3: TGTGCCAGCAGTTCTTGGCCGGGACAGGGGGCTTCTGAAGCTTTCTTT. Translation: CASSSWPGQGASEAFF.